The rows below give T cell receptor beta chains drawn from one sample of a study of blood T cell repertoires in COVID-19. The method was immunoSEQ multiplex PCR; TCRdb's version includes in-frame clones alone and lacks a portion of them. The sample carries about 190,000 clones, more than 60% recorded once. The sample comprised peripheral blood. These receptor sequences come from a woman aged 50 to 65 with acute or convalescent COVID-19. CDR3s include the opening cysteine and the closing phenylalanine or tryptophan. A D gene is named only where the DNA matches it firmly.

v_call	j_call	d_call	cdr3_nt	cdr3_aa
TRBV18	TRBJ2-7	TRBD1	TGTGCCAGCTCACCGGACCGACAGGGACGACCTTCGAGCTCCTACGAGCAGTACTTC	CASSPDRQGRPSSSYEQYF
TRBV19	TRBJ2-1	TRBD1	TGTGCCAGTAGTACTCGACAGGGTACAGGCAATGAGCAGTTCTTC	CASSTRQGTGNEQFF
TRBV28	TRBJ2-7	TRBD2	TGTGCCAGCAACCAACTAGCGGGAGTTTACGAGCAGTACTTC	CASNQLAGVYEQYF
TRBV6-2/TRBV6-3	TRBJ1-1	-	TGTGCCAGCAGTTACCGTGTGAACACTGAAGCTTTCTTT	CASSYRVNTEAFF
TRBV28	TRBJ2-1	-	TGTGCCAGCAGTTTACTAGCCGGGAGCTCCTACAATGAGCAGTTCTTC	CASSLLAGSSYNEQFF
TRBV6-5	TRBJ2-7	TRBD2	TGTGCCAGCAGTTACTCGACTAGCGCCGTGAAGTTCGAGCAGTACTTC	CASSYSTSAVKFEQYF
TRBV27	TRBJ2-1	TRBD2	TGTGCCAGCAGTTTCGGACTAGCGGAGGGGCCCTACAATGAGCAGTTCTTC	CASSFGLAEGPYNEQFF
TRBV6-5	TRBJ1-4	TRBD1	TGTGCCAGCAGCGAGGACAGGGCTGGTGAAAAACTGTTTTTT	CASSEDRAGEKLFF
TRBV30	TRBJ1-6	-	TGTGCCTGGAAGGGGCAGGCCCACTATAATTCACCCCTCCACTTT	CAWKGQAHYNSPLHF
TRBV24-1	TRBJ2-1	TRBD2	TGTGCCACCAGTGATTCCCGTGGTAGCGGGGGCCGCTACAATGAGCAGTTCTTC	CATSDSRGSGGRYNEQFF
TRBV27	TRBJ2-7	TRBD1	TGTGCCGGTAATCGGGACAGGGGGGCCTACGAGCAGTACTTC	CAGNRDRGAYEQYF
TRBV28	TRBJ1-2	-	TGTGCCAGCAGTTTGCCCACAGATGGCTACACCTTC	CASSLPTDGYTF